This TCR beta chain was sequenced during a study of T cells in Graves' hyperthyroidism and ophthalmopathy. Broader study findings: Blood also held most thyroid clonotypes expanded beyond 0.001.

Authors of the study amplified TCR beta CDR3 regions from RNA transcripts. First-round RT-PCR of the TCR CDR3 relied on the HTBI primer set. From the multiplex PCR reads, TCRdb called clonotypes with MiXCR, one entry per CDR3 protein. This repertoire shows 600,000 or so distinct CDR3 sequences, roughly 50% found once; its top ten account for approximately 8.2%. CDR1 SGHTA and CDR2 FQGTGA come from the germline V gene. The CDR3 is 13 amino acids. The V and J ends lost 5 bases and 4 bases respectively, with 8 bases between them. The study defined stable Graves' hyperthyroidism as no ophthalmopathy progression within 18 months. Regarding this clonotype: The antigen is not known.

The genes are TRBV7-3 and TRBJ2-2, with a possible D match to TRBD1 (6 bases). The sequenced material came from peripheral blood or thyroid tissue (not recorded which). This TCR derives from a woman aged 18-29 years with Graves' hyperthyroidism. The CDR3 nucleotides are TGTGCCAGCAGCAACAGGGTCACCGGGGAGCTGTTTTTT. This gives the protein CASSNRVTGELFF.